Sequencing of this TCR beta chain was carried out in a study of patients and donors after allogeneic stem cell transplantation. CDR3 length: 15 residues. Germline CDR1 SGHRS, CDR2 YFSETQ. With V trimmed by 6 bases and J by 4 bases, 12 bases remained unmatched. TCRdb used MiXCR to reprocess the RT-PCR reads, holding one entry per CDR3 protein. The sample has roughly 200,000 distinct CDR3 sequences, approximately 41% seen once. This clonotype was seen repeatedly, ten times or more. V gene TRBV5-1 combines with J gene TRBJ1-1; 7 nucleotides match TRBD1. Sequences were obtained from blood, either unsorted or a sorted T cell fraction (not recorded which). This TCR derives from a human donor who was either an allogeneic HSCT recipient or a stem cell or donor lymphocyte infusion donor (not recorded which). It is not recorded whose cells these are; they may come from a transplant donor. The CDR3 coding sequence is TGCGCCAGCAACCCGCTGACAGGGTCGGGCACTGAAGCTTTCTTT. Translated, it gives CASNPLTGSGTEAFF.